This T cell receptor beta chain was captured in a study of PD-1 blockade in classical Hodgkin lymphoma. Using immunoSEQ multiplex PCR, the repertoire was profiled, and TCRdb retains in-frame clones only, with some absent. The sample includes 25,000 to 35,000 clones, 85% to 95% seen only once; the top ten take approximately 2.2%. Documented time point: newly diagnosed, previously untreated cHL patient sample. Germline-derived CDR1 and CDR2 are KGHSH and LQKENI. The CDR3 length is 16 residues. V shed 2 bases and J shed 0 bases, with 13 bases lying between them. Findings and caveats of the study: Prior therapy or disease activity may underlie the repertoire differences, whose causes remain undefined. In newly diagnosed patients, baseline TCR diversity was reportedly below that of healthy donors.

Remarks on this clone: No antigen is known for it.

The sequence derives from a human donor with classical Hodgkin lymphoma. The sample was peripheral blood mononuclear cells (PBMCs). This chain uses TRBV18 with TRBJ1-1; D not certain. The CDR3 reads CASSPIPTALNTEAFF. In nucleotides, the CDR3 is TGTGCCAGCTCACCAATCCCTACAGCTTTGAACACTGAAGCTTTCTTT.